This TCR beta chain was obtained from a study of shared clonotypes between healthy human individuals. CDR3 length equals 18 residues. CDR1 is SEHNR, CDR2 FQNEAQ, per germline (reference sequence). Trimming cost V 2 bases and J 5 bases, with 21 bases left between them. The assay was immunoSEQ multiplex PCR, and TCRdb's table has in-frame clones only and misses some. The table shows around 700,000 clones, with approximately 79% occurring only once. Sequencing used memory CD4+ T cells sorted from blood. Regarding subset: CD45RA-negative fraction. This chain uses TRBV7-9 with TRBJ2-2; the D is unclear. The receptor's source is a woman aged 25 to 45 in good health. CDR3 in DNA: TGTGCCAGCAGCTTATCTATCTGGAGATCTCCGAGGACCGGGGAGCTGTTTTTT. Translated, it gives CASSLSIWRSPRTGELFF.